This T cell receptor beta chain was found in a study of T cell changes during pregnancy in multiple sclerosis. The protocol was immunoSEQ multiplex PCR, while the TCRdb copy is restricted to in-frame clones and leaves out a portion. The sample lists around 34,000 clones, around nine tenths occurring once. This CDR3 is 15 amino acids long. The germline CDR1 and CDR2 sequences are MNHEY and SMNVEV (reference sequence). V was shortened by 2 bases and J by 7 bases, with 15 bases between the two germline ends. The receptor was derived from a female donor with multiple sclerosis, enrolled in a pregnancy study. The genes are TRBV27 and TRBJ2-1, with D hard to call. The sample in question was CD8+ T cells from peripheral blood mononuclear cells, obtained in the first trimester of pregnancy. The CDR3 nucleotides are TGTGCCAGCAGTTTAACCTGGAGTTTGGTAAATGAGCAGTTCTTC. Translating gives CASSLTWSLVNEQFF.